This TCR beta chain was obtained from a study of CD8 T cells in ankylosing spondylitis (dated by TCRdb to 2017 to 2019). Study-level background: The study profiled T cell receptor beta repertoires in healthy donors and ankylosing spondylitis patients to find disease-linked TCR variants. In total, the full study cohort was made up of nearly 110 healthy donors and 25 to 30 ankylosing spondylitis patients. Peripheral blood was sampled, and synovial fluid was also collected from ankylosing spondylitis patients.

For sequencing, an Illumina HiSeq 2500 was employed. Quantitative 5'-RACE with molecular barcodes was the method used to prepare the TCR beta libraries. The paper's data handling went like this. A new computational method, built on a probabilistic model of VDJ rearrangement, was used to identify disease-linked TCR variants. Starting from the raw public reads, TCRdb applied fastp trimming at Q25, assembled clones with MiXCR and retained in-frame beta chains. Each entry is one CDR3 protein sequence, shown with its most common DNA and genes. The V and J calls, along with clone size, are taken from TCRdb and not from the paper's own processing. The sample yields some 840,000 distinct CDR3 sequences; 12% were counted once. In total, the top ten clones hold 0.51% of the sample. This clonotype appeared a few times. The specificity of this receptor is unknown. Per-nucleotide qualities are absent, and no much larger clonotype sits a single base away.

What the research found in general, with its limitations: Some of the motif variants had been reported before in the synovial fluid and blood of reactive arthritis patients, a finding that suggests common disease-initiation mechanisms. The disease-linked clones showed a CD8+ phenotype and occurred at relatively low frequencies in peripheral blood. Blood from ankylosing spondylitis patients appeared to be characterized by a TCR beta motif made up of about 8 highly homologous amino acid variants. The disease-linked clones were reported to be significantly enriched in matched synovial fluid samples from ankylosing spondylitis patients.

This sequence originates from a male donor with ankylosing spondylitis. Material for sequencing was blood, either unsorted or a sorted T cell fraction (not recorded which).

The base sequence is TGTGCCAGCAGCTTATGGATCGGTAGGTTTAGGAACACTGAAGCTTTCTTT. This translates into CASSLWIGRFRNTEAFF. The receptor chain draws on TRBV7-2 and TRBJ1-1, with no reliable assignment of the D segment. The CDR3 has 17 amino acids, counting the end cysteine and phenylalanine. Only the CDR3 part of the read is kept: 51 bases, read in frame from the first base. A distance of 17 bases separates the germline ends of V and J, which lose 2 bases and 1 base respectively. CDR1 and CDR2 are drawn from the germline V gene: SGHTA, FQGNSA.